The entry that follows covers one TCR beta chain sequence. Antigen: not known. The data originate from a study of early T cells in non-severe SARS-CoV-2 infection. Study at large: Sequencing targeted bulk RNA from unsorted whole blood, leaving chains unpaired. Findings and caveats of the study: Anti-spike CD8 specificities were favored by VDJdb matching, whose results missed private and CD4 specificities.

TCRdb independently ran MiXCR on the 5' RACE reads; one entry per CDR3 protein. The repertoire holds over 45,000 distinct CDR3 sequences, with roughly 15% as singletons. The CDR3 covers 14 residues. With 2 bases clipped from V and 5 bases from J, the junction kept 2 bases outside the gene matches. Germline V CDR1 and CDR2: MNHNS, SASEGT. Sequencing was performed on whole blood, taken at baseline. This chain uses TRBV6-1 with TRBJ1-1; 10 bases agree with TRBD1. The clonotype was recovered from an adult who was a healthcare worker with PCR-confirmed SARS-CoV-2 infection or an uninfected control (not recorded which). CDR3: CASSEMDRGTEAFF. DNA for the CDR3: TGTGCCAGCAGTGAAATGGACAGGGGGACTGAAGCTTTCTTT.